Listed below are T cell receptor beta chains from one sample, sequenced in a study of blood T cells in healthy people across ages. TCRdb processed the 5' RACE reads anew with MiXCR; each CDR3 protein has one entry. The sample consists of more than 550,000 distinct CDR3 sequences, about 24% of them appearing once. Sequenced material: blood. All receptors derive from a man in his 70s in good health. Both conserved end residues are part of each CDR3. D genes are given only for firm matches. A clone size is listed for some rows: how often the clone was seen (once, few, many), or a class if it is expanded.

d_gene	abundance	v_gene	CDR3aa
NA	NA	TRBV12-3/TRBV12-4	CASSLGGAGTQYF
TRBD1	many	TRBV24-1	CATSGIGTDTSGSGANVLTF
TRBD2	few	TRBV29-1	CSMGTSGLETQYF
NA	NA	TRBV12-3/TRBV12-4	CASSLGSGAPQPQHF
NA	NA	TRBV7-2	CASTPRTDTQYF
NA	few	TRBV25-1	CASSGTRGTGELFF
NA	few	TRBV6-5	CASSYGGFSGEKLFF
NA	NA	TRBV4-2	CASSQVLGAGGEKLFF
NA	NA	TRBV7-2	CASSLFQSFGTEAFF
NA	NA	TRBV12-3/TRBV12-4	CASSLREGNTEAFF
TRBD2	few	TRBV29-1	CSVEGRGVRQGGPDTQYF
TRBD2	NA	TRBV20-1	CSADGTSGFRTDTQYF
TRBD1	few	TRBV29-1	CSVAQGSNEKLFF
NA	NA	TRBV7-9	CASSRTGLAMHTQYF
NA	NA	TRBV5-1	CASGSGSSGAGANVLTF
NA	few	TRBV12-3/TRBV12-4	CASSYEVLTNEKLFF
NA	few	TRBV5-1	CASSLAGDRNYLTQYF
TRBD2	many	TRBV5-1	CASSWTSGGGETQYF
NA	few	TRBV6-5	CASSYRVTETQYF
NA	NA	TRBV7-9	CASSLDVGAPQFF
TRBD1	NA	TRBV20-1	CSAPGQDRETQYF
TRBD2	few	TRBV20-1	CLHGTSGKELGFF
TRBD1	NA	TRBV28	CASSQPTGVLETQYF
TRBD2	NA	TRBV7-2	CASSPAGTSGYTQYF
TRBD1	NA	TRBV29-1	CSVDGTGVYNEQFF
TRBD2	few	TRBV10-3	CAISPGASGSHTTDTQYF
TRBD1	NA	TRBV5-1	CASSRTGGSGQETQYF
TRBD2	few	TRBV30	CAWSAGLAGENEQFF
NA	NA	TRBV4-3	CASSQGSPGNEQFF
NA	NA	TRBV6-6	CASSKEMNTEAFF
NA	NA	TRBV6-1	CASTRSWEIISGNTIYF
NA	few	TRBV7-3	CASSFGPNGADTQYF
TRBD2	NA	TRBV12-3/TRBV12-4	CASSSGLAGVHEQFF
NA	NA	TRBV7-9	CASSVDPQGTQYF
NA	NA	TRBV28	CAGNEPRGQTYEQYF
NA	NA	TRBV10-3	CAISENSNGDEQFF
NA	NA	TRBV6-5	CASSLGGGVEKLFF
NA	few	TRBV12-3/TRBV12-4	CASSQIANYGYTF
NA	few	TRBV7-2	CASSPFSYNSPLHF
NA	NA	TRBV7-2	CASSLTVRRDEQFF
NA	few	TRBV6-1	CASSVQGRESYEQYF
NA	few	TRBV20-1	CSASSTSFAGYTF
NA	NA	TRBV2	CASSLQPNTEAFF
NA	few	TRBV11-2	CASSSNGEAFF
NA	NA	TRBV10-3	CAISDLRGPGYGYTF
NA	few	TRBV6-6	CASSFGSADGYEQYF
NA	few	TRBV30	CALDLAFQETQYF
NA	once	TRBV12-3/TRBV12-4	CASSLTGHQPQHF
TRBD2	few	TRBV18	CASSPLAGAGINEQFF
NA	NA	TRBV13	CASSHYREKETQYF
NA	few	TRBV9	CASSVGPSGSTGNTIYF
TRBD1	many	TRBV5-1	CASSSGQITDTQYF
TRBD1	NA	TRBV10-3	CAISADRDTEAFF
NA	few	TRBV5-1	CASSLAGQVTTNEKLFF
NA	many	TRBV5-1	CASSLDRNNEQFF
TRBD2	few	TRBV24-1	CATSDFPMTSGETTDTQYF
NA	NA	TRBV4-3	CASSQDMSSWETQYF
NA	few	TRBV2	CASSSSGDEQYF
TRBD2	few	TRBV5-1	CASSLAGSSGSWNIQYF